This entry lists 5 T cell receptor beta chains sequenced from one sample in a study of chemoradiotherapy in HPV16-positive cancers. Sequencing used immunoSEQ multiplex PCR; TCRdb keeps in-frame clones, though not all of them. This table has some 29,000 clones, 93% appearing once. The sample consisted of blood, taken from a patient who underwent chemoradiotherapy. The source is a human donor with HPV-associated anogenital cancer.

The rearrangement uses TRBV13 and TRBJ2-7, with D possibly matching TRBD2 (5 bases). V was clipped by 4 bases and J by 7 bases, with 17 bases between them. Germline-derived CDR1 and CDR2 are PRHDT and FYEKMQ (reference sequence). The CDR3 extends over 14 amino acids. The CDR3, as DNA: TGTGCCAGCAGCTCAATACTCCAGCCGGGGGAGCAGTACTTC. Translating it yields CASSSILQPGEQYF.

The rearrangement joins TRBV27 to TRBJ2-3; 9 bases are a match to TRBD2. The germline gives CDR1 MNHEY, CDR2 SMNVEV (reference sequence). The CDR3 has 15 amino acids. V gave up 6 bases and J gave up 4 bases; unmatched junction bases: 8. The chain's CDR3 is CASRAGAGGPDTQYF. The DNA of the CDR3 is TGTGCCAGCAGGGCTGGGGCGGGAGGGCCAGATACGCAGTATTTT.

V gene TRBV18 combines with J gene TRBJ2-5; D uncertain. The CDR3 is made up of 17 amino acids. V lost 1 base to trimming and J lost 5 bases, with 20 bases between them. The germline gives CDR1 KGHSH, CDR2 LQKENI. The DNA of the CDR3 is TGTGCCAGCTCACCACAGGGCAGACCCTCGGCCGGGGAGACCCAGTACTTC. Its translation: CASSPQGRPSAGETQYF.

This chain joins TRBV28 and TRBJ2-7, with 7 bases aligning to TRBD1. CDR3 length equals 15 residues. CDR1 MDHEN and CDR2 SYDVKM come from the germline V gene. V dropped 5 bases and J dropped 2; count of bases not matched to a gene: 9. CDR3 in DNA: TGTGCCAGCAGTCCCCGACAGGGAAACACCTACGAGCAGTACTTC. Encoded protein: CASSPRQGNTYEQYF.

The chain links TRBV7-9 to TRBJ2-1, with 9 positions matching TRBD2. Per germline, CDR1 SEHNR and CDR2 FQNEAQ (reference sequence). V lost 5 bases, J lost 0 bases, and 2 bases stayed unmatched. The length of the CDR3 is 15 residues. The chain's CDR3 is CASSISGSSYNEQFF. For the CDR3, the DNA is TGTGCCAGCAGCATTAGCGGGAGCTCCTACAATGAGCAGTTCTTC.